This entry is about one T cell receptor (beta chain). Its cognate antigen has yet to be identified. The sample was run on a NextSeq 550. The Human TCR Profiling Kit (MiLaboratory) was used to prepare UMI-labeled 5' RACE TRB cDNA libraries. The full amount of extracted RNA was used for cDNA synthesis, and the full amount of resulting cDNA was used for PCR amplification. Libraries were prepared in parallel using an identical number of PCR cycles. Processing in the source paper ran as follows. MIGEC and MiXCR extracted about 50,000 +/- 10,000 unique UMI-labeled TRB cDNA molecules per library, requiring at least two reads per UMI. On average, roughly 40,000 +/- 10,000 functional in-frame TRB CDR3 nucleotide clonotypes lacking stop codons were found per library. After downsampling to 5000 UMI-labeled TRB molecules per sample, diversity metrics, including normalized Shannon-Wiener and Chao1, were computed in VDJtools. VDJtools computed clonotype-size-weighted physicochemical properties of the central five CDR3 residues: interaction energy, strength, volume and Kidera factor 4. TCRdb reprocessed the reads and provides one entry for every CDR3 protein sequence; no DNA is given. What appears here as the V and J calls and clone size reflects TCRdb's work, not the paper's. This sample's table contains some 130,000 distinct CDR3 sequences. The ten top clones hold roughly 0.6% of the sample.

This sample stems from a study of CXCR3-negative and CXCR3-positive naive CD8 T cells (dated by TCRdb to about 2019). Regarding the study in general: In total, about 135 million TRB reads were obtained, which works out to roughly 1.5 +/- 0.3 million reads per library. The TRBV-TRBJ cluster analysis covered naive subsets from five or six donors and memory cells from 3 donors. Diversity and physicochemical repertoire analyses covered around 10 donors pooled from two independent experiments.

For each CD8+ T cell subset, flow sorting was done in triplicate, and roughly 310,000 cells per subset went directly into RLT lysis buffer. To exclude memory contaminants, naive CD8+ T cells were stringently defined as CD45RO-CCR7+CD27+CD95-. Peripheral blood mononuclear cells were isolated from buffy coats using standard density gradient centrifugation. A FACSAria III was used to flow-sort naive CD8+ T cells into CXCR3-negative and CXCR3-positive populations. An RNeasy Mini Kit was used to extract total RNA from the sorted cells. The CDR3 has 14 amino acids, counting the end cysteine and phenylalanine. No nucleotide data were recorded. The germline V gene sets CDR1 to MNHEY and CDR2 to SVGAGI. General findings and caveats noted by the study authors: Because CXCR3 expression was partially decreased after cryopreservation, freshly isolated PBMCs were used for most assays. Compared with CXCR3-negative naive cells, CXCR3-positive naive cells had TRB CDR3s with higher hydrophobicity (lower Kidera factor 4), lower energy, and higher strength and volume indices. Both naive subsets had comparably high repertoire diversity, while memory CD8+ T cells had much lower repertoire diversity. Within the same donor, TRBV-TRBJ usage looked similar between naive CXCR3-negative and CXCR3-positive cells, but memory cells had distinct patterns. Because surface CD5, which is linked to self-reactivity in mice, was comparable between the naive subsets, TCR interaction strength was also inferred from TRB CDR3 physicochemical properties.

The sequence came from a human donor in good health. Some clones in this sample may be carry-over from other donors' samples. Sequencing was performed on naive CXCR3+ CD8+ T cells from blood. Taken with the paper, the label for cell subset or site translates to: CD45RO-CCR7+CD27+CD95- naive CD8+ T cells expressing CXCR3 (TNR3+). The chain employs TRBV6-5 and TRBJ2-3; TCRdb proposes TRBD2, but this gene call is untestable without DNA. The CDR3 amino acid sequence is: CASSYGLAGDTQYF.